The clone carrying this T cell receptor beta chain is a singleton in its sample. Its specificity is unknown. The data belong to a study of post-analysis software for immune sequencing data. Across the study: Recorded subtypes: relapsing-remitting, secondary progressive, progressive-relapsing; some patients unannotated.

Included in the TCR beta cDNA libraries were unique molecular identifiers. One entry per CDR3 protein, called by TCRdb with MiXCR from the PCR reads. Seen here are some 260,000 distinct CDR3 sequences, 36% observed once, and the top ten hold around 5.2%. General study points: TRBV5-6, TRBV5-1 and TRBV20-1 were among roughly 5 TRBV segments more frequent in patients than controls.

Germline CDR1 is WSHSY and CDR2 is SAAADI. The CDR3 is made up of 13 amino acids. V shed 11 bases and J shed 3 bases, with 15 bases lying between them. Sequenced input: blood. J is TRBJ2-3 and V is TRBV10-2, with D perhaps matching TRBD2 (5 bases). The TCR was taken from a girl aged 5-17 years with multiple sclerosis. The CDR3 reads CAAEGKRTDTQYF. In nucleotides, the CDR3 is TGCGCCGCCGAGGGAAAACGAACAGATACGCAGTATTTT.